This T cell receptor (beta chain) came from a study of blood T cell repertoires in COVID-19. The wider study: Collection of acute and convalescent COVID-19 samples took place in the United States, Italy and Spain. T cells, B-cell-depleted T cells, or PBMCs supplied cDNA or gDNA.

Per the original data handling: Estimation of nucleated cell counts relied on the amplification of reference gene primers. TCRdb's copy holds only in-frame clones and misses some; the assay was immunoSEQ multiplex PCR. The V and J calls and clone size are taken from that table; D and trimming were inferred from the DNA. The sample holds around 27,000 clones, 75% to 85% seen once. CDR3 length: 11 amino acids. Trimming took off 5 bases at V and 5 bases at J, with 7 bases between the two ends. The germline CDR1 and CDR2 sequences are SGHRS and YFSETQ. The clonotype comes from a man in his 70s with active COVID-19. The source material was peripheral blood. The chain employs TRBV5-1 and TRBJ1-2; D unresolved. The DNA for the CDR3 is TGCGCCAGCAGTCAGGATTATGGCTACACCTTC. Translating gives CASSQDYGYTF.